The sequence of this T cell receptor (beta chain) was determined in a study of blood T cell repertoires in COVID-19. Residents of about two dozen US areas, aged roughly 18 to 89 years, made up the participants. Cohort placement rested on clinical history that participants reported themselves. The V gene's germline CDR1 is KGHDR and CDR2 SFDVKD. This CDR3 region has 14 residues. V gave up 4 bases and J gave up 4 bases; unmatched junction bases: 3. In the source study's methods: From reference gene primer amplification, estimates of nucleated cell counts were derived. Here immunoSEQ multiplex PCR was the method, and the copy in TCRdb shows in-frame clones only, minus some. That table furnishes V, J and clone size, whereas the DNA furnished D and trimming. The sample includes fewer than 350,000 clones, roughly nine tenths of them seen just once.

The specimen sequenced was PBMCs or T cells enriched from blood (not recorded which). This chain links TRBV24-1 with TRBJ2-1; 7 bases agree with TRBD1. The TCR was taken from a man aged 55 to 69 who had recovered from COVID-19. CDR3 in amino acids: CATSDQDRYNEQFF. The DNA for the CDR3 is TGTGCCACCAGTGACCAGGACAGGTACAATGAGCAGTTCTTC.